The clone carrying this T cell receptor (beta chain) appeared a single time. The data belong to a study of T cell responses to AZD1222 COVID-19 vaccine. Method: immunoSEQ multiplex PCR; TCRdb's copy keeps in-frame clones and lacks some. Here the sample spans fewer than 110,000 clones, around 87% being singletons. Sequenced material: peripheral blood, taken 28 days after the second AZD1222 dose. The receptor was isolated from an adult who received the AZD1222 COVID-19 vaccine.

The CDR3, as DNA: TGTGCCAGCAGCCCCCGACTAGCGGGGCGCACAGATACGCAGTATTTT. Protein product: CASSPRLAGRTDTQYF. The J gene is TRBJ2-3, the V gene TRBV3-1 (or the pseudogene TRBV3-2); 11 nucleotides align to TRBD2. The CDR3 has 16 residues. Germline V gene lookup returns CDR1 LGHDT and CDR2 YNNKEL (reference sequence). The ends lost 4 bases at V and 1 base at J; junction bases unmatched: 4.